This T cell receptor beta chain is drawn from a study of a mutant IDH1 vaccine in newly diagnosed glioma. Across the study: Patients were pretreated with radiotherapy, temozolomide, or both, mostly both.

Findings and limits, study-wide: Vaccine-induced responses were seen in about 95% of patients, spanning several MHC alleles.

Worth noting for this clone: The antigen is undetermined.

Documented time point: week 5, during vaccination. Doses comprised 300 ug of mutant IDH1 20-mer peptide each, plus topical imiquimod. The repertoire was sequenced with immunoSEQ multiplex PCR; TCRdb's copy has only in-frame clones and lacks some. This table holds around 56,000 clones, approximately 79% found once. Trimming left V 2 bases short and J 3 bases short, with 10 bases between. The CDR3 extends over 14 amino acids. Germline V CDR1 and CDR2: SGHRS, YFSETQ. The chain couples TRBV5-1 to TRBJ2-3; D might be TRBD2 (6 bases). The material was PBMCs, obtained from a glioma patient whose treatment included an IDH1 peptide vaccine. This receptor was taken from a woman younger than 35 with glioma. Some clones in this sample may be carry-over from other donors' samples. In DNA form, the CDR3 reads TGCGCCAGCAGCTTTTCCAGCGGGACAGATACGCAGTATTTT. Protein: CASSFSSGTDTQYF. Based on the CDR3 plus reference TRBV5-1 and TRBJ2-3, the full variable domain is KAGVTQTPRYLIKTRGQQVTLSCSPISGHRSVSWYQQTPGQGLQFLFEYFSETQRNKGNFPGRFSGRQFSNSRSEMNVSTLELGDSALYLCASSFSSGTDTQYFGPGTRLTVL.